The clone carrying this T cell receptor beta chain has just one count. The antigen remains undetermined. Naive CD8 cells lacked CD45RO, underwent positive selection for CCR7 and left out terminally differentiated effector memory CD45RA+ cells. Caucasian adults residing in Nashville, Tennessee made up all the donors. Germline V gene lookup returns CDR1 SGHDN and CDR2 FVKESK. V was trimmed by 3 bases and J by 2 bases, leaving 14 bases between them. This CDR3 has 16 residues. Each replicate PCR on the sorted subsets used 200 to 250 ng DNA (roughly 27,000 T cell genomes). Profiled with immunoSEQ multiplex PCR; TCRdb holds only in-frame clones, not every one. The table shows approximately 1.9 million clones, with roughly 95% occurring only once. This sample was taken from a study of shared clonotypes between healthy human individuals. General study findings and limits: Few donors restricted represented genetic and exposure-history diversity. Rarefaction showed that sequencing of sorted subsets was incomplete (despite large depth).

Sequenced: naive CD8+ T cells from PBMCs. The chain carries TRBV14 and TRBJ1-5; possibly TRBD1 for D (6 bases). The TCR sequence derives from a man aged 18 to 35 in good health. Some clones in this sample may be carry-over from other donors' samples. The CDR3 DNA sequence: TGTGCCAGCAGCCATCACAGGGATGTGGGCAATCAGCCCCAGCATTTT. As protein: CASSHHRDVGNQPQHF.